The clone carrying this TCR beta chain was counted only a few times. Antigen specificity is unknown. These data belong to a study of cytomegalovirus exposure and HLA in healthy donors. Overall study results and limits: Most TCR sequences were uncommon, yet certain public TCRs appeared in many donors.

Donors showed nominal health when sampled, although they likely had unrecorded immune exposures. 60 Vbeta and 13 Jbeta primers were used in PCR. Methods used by the authors: Unique TCR beta chains totaled about 73 million in a later count, with approximately 11 million of them shared. Measured with immunoSEQ multiplex PCR; TCRdb has only the in-frame clones, and not every one. V, J and clone size are taken as reported in that table, and D and trimming were inferred from the DNA itself. The profile shows around 120,000 clones, about 80% of them singletons. Germline V gene data show CDR1 as MNHNS and CDR2 as SASEGT. The CDR3 loop spans 12 amino acids. The V gene lost 2 bases and the J gene lost 8 bases, with 9 bases spanning the gap.

This receptor was identified in a boy between 2 and 10 years old in good health and CMV-seronegative. Sequenced sample: PBMCs. V and J are TRBV6-1 and TRBJ1-2, with D unresolved. In DNA form, the CDR3 reads TGTGCCAGCAGTGAATACAGCTGGGGCTACACCTTC. Protein: CASSEYSWGYTF.